A selection of T cell receptor beta chains follows, all from one sample in a study of cytomegalovirus exposure and HLA in healthy donors. The repertoire was sequenced with immunoSEQ multiplex PCR; TCRdb's copy has only in-frame clones and lacks some. This sample yields about 150,000 clones, of which less than 90% are seen a single time; over 3% belongs to the top ten. Sequenced material: PBMCs. The receptors originated from a woman younger than 30 in good health and CMV-seropositive. Both conserved end residues are part of each CDR3. The D gene is left open where the match is weak. A clone size is listed for some rows: how often the clone was seen (once, few, many), or a class if it is expanded.

cdr3_aa,cdr3_nt,j_call,v_call,d_call,clone_size
CASSLGSAVSYEQYF,TGTGCCAGCAGCTTAGGGTCTGCGGTCTCCTACGAGCAGTACTTC,TRBJ2-7,TRBV13,NA,once
CASSYRTGGGTEAFF,TGTGCCAGCAGCTATAGGACAGGGGGAGGTACTGAAGCTTTCTTT,TRBJ1-1,TRBV28,TRBD1,few
CASSESWAGELFF,TGTGCCAGCAGTGAATCTTGGGCTGGGGAGCTGTTTTTT,TRBJ2-2,TRBV2,NA,NA
CASSPRTGLNTEAFF,TGTGCCAGCAGTCCGAGGACAGGGTTGAACACTGAAGCTTTCTTT,TRBJ1-1,TRBV2,TRBD1,NA
CASSARLAGGVEQYF,TGTGCCAGCAGCGCCAGACTAGCGGGAGGTGTAGAGCAGTACTTC,TRBJ2-7,TRBV13,TRBD2,NA
CASSLQGSNQPQHF,TGTGCCAGTAGTTTACAGGGAAGCAATCAGCCCCAGCATTTT,TRBJ1-5,TRBV19,NA,NA
CASSDWGPNGQYF,TGTGCCAGCAGTGACTGGGGCCCGAACGGGCAGTACTTC,TRBJ2-7,TRBV2,NA,NA
CASSPGGRRDTEAFF,TGTGCCAGCAGTCCTGGGGGCAGAAGGGACACTGAAGCTTTCTTT,TRBJ1-1,TRBV11-3,NA,few
CAWLRRVNYGYTF,TGTGCCTGGTTACGTAGAGTCAACTATGGCTACACCTTC,TRBJ1-2,TRBV30,NA,NA
CASNQLGGRGYTF,TGTGCCAGCAACCAACTGGGGGGTCGGGGCTACACCTTC,TRBJ1-2,TRBV5-5,NA,NA
CAISEQAGTGRYEQYF,TGTGCCATCAGTGAGCAGGCCGGGACAGGGCGCTACGAGCAGTACTTC,TRBJ2-7,TRBV10-3,TRBD1,NA
CATSRDRSSGRDEQYF,TGTGCCACCAGCAGAGATCGATCTAGCGGCCGAGACGAGCAGTACTTC,TRBJ2-7,TRBV15,TRBD2,NA
CASTGAPYGYTF,TGTGCCTCTACAGGGGCCCCCTATGGCTACACCTTC,TRBJ1-2,TRBV30,TRBD1,NA
CASSPNGGWNEQFF,TGTGCCAGCAGTCCGAACGGAGGGTGGAATGAGCAGTTCTTC,TRBJ2-1,TRBV27,NA,NA
CATSTGTGFNEQFF,TGTGCCACCAGCACCGGGACAGGCTTCAATGAGCAGTTCTTC,TRBJ2-1,TRBV15,TRBD1,NA
CASSLAGSLGNEQFF,TGTGCCAGCAGCTTAGCCGGGAGTCTGGGCAATGAGCAGTTCTTC,TRBJ2-1,TRBV11-2,NA,NA
CASRKSQVNTEAFF,TGTGCCAGCAGAAAGAGTCAGGTGAACACTGAAGCTTTCTTT,TRBJ1-1,TRBV6-4,NA,NA
CASSYSGVVNTEAFF,TGTGCCAGCAGTTACTCAGGAGTCGTGAACACTGAAGCTTTCTTT,TRBJ1-1,TRBV6-5,NA,NA
CAIRGSLPRYEQYF,TGTGCCATCAGAGGCAGTCTTCCCAGGTACGAGCAGTACTTC,TRBJ2-7,TRBV10-3,NA,NA
CASSPQGYQPQHF,TGTGCCAGCAGCCCTCAGGGGTATCAGCCCCAGCATTTT,TRBJ1-5,TRBV7-2,NA,NA
CASSPQDQPQHF,TGTGCCAGCAGCCCACAAGATCAGCCCCAGCATTTT,TRBJ1-5,TRBV7-9,NA,NA
CASSLAYSRQETQYF,TGTGCCAGCAGCTTAGCGTACAGCCGCCAAGAGACCCAGTACTTC,TRBJ2-5,TRBV7-7,NA,NA
CASSLRLAGPSYEQYF,TGTGCCAGCAGCCTCAGACTAGCGGGGCCTTCCTACGAGCAGTACTTC,TRBJ2-7,TRBV11-3,TRBD2,once
CASSYTLAGSSYEQYF,TGTGCCAGCAGTTACACGCTAGCGGGGAGCTCCTACGAGCAGTACTTC,TRBJ2-7,TRBV6-5,TRBD2,few
CASSLDRGYEQYF,TGTGCCAGCAGTTTAGACAGGGGCTACGAGCAGTACTTC,TRBJ2-7,TRBV6-5,TRBD1,NA
CASSLKGQSGEQYF,TGTGCCAGCAGCCTTAAGGGACAGTCTGGAGAGCAGTACTTC,TRBJ2-7,TRBV4-2,TRBD1,NA
CASGLGSYEQYF,TGTGCCTCTGGACTAGGAAGCTACGAGCAGTACTTC,TRBJ2-7,TRBV13,TRBD2,NA
CASSPGAMRDTQYF,TGTGCCAGCAGCCCGGGAGCGATGAGAGATACGCAGTATTTT,TRBJ2-3,TRBV7-3,NA,NA
CASSATGVYGYTF,TGTGCCAGCAGTGCTACAGGAGTCTATGGCTACACCTTC,TRBJ1-2,TRBV6-1,NA,NA
CASSLVSIRGTEAFF,TGTGCCAGCAGCTTGGTGTCCATCAGGGGGACTGAAGCTTTCTTT,TRBJ1-1,TRBV5-4,TRBD1,NA
CASSSDRGLSQPQHF,TGTGCCAGCAGCTCCGACAGGGGGCTTTCTCAGCCCCAGCATTTT,TRBJ1-5,TRBV5-6,TRBD1,NA
CASTGRTGGQETQYF,TGTGCCAGCACAGGGAGGACAGGGGGTCAAGAGACCCAGTACTTC,TRBJ2-5,TRBV11-3,TRBD1,NA
CSVSGGDPTDTQYF,TGCAGCGTTTCGGGGGGGGACCCCACAGATACGCAGTATTTT,TRBJ2-3,TRBV29-1,TRBD2,once
CASSLEASARGEQYF,TGCGCCAGCAGCTTGGAGGCTAGCGCTCGGGGGGAGCAGTACTTC,TRBJ2-7,TRBV5-1,NA,NA
CASSLRTGSYGYTF,TGTGCCAGCAGCTTACGGACAGGCAGCTATGGCTACACCTTC,TRBJ1-2,TRBV5-8,TRBD1,NA
CAWTKRGGRADTQYF,TGTGCCTGGACCAAACGGGGGGGGCGTGCAGATACGCAGTATTTT,TRBJ2-3,TRBV30,TRBD2,NA
CASSLGVRVGTDTQYF,TGTGCCAGCAGCTTAGGGGTCAGGGTCGGCACAGATACGCAGTATTTT,TRBJ2-3,TRBV11-2,NA,once
CAWKPRLNTGELFF,TGTGCCTGGAAACCTAGGTTAAACACCGGGGAGCTGTTTTTT,TRBJ2-2,TRBV30,NA,NA
CASSVTLTGEAFF,TGTGCCAGCAGCGTTACCCTAACCGGTGAAGCTTTCTTT,TRBJ1-1,TRBV9,NA,NA
CASSYTSRYEQYF,TGTGCCAGCAGTTACACTAGTCGCTACGAGCAGTACTTC,TRBJ2-7,TRBV6-5,NA,NA
CASREEGTYNEQFF,TGCGCCAGCAGGGAGGAGGGCACCTACAATGAGCAGTTCTTC,TRBJ2-1,TRBV10-2,NA,NA
CASSGPGPNEKLFF,TGTGCCAGCAGCGGGCCAGGGCCCAATGAAAAACTGTTTTTT,TRBJ1-4,TRBV7-9,NA,NA
CASSLIGQDPGANVLTF,TGTGCCAGCAGCTTGATAGGACAGGACCCTGGGGCCAACGTCCTGACTTTC,TRBJ2-6,TRBV5-6,TRBD1,NA
CASSVSYGYTF,TGTGCCAGCAGTGTGAGCTATGGCTACACCTTC,TRBJ1-2,TRBV2,NA,once
CASSYRTSGYNEQFF,TGTGCCAGCAGCTATCGGACTAGCGGGTACAATGAGCAGTTCTTC,TRBJ2-1,TRBV7-2,TRBD2,NA
CASSLEQTQETQYF,TGTGCCAGCAGCTTAGAACAGACACAAGAGACCCAGTACTTC,TRBJ2-5,TRBV7-2,NA,NA
CASSGSAQETQYF,TGTGCCAGTAGTGGGAGCGCCCAAGAGACCCAGTACTTC,TRBJ2-5,TRBV19,NA,NA
CATSRAGMLVQGITEAFF,TGTGCCACCAGCAGAGCGGGAATGTTAGTGCAGGGGATCACTGAAGCTTTCTTT,TRBJ1-1,TRBV15,NA,NA
CASSNTGTGGTGELFF,TGCGCCAGCAGCAACACCGGGACAGGTGGCACCGGGGAGCTGTTTTTT,TRBJ2-2,TRBV5-1,TRBD1,NA